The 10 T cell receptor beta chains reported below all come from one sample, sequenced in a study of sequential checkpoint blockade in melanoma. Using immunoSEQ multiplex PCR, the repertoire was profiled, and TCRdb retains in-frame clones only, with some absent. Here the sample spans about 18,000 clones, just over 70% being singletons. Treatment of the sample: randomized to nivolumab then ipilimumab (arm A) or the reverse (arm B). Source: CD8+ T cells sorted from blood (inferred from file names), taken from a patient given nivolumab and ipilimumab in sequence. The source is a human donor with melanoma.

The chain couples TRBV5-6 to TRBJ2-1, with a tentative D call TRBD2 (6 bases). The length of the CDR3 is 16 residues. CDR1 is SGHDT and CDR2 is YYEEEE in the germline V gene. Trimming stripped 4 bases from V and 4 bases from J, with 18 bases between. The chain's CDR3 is CASSPRAGWIYNEQFF. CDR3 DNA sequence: TGTGCCAGCAGCCCTAGGGCGGGGTGGATTTACAATGAGCAGTTCTTC.

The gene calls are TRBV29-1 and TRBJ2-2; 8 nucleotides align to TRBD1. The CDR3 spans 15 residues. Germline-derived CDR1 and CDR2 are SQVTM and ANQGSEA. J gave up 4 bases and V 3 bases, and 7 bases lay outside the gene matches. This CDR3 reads CSVEPRGRFTGELFF. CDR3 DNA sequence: TGCAGCGTTGAGCCCAGGGGGCGCTTCACCGGGGAGCTGTTTTTT.

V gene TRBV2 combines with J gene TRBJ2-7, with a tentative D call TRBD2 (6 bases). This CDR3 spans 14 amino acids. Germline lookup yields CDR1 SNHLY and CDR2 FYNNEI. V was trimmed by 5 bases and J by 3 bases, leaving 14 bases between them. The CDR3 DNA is TGTGCCAGCAGTAGGGGACTTGGTAACTACGAGCAGTACTTC. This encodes CASSRGLGNYEQYF.

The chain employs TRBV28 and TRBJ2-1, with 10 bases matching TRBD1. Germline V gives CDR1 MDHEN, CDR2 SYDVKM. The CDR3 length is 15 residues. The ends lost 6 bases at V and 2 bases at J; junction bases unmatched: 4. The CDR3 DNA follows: TGTGCCAGCAGAACCGGGACAGGGGCCTACAATGAGCAGTTCTTC. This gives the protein CASRTGTGAYNEQFF.

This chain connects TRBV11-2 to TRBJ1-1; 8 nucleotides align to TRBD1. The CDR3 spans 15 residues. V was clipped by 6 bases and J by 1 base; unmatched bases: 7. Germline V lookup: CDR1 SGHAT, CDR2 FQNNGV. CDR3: CASRPYRGTNTEAFF. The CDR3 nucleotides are TGTGCCAGCAGGCCTTACAGGGGGACGAACACTGAAGCTTTCTTT.

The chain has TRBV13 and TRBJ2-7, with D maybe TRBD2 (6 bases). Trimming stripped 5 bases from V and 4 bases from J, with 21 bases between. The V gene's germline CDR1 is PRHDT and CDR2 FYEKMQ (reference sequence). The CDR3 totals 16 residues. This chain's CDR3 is CASSPNWEASFYEQYF. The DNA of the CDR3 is TGTGCCAGCAGCCCCAATTGGGAGGCCTCCTTTTACGAGCAGTACTTC. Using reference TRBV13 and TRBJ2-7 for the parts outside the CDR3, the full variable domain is AAGVIQSPRHLIKEKRETATLKCYPIPRHDTVYWYQQGPGQDPQFLISFYEKMQSDKGSIPDRFSAQQFSDYHSELNMSSLELGDSALYFCASSPNWEASFYEQYFGPGTRLTVT.

The CDR3 DNA is TGTGCTAGTGGTCACGGTGAGGGCGGGTATGGCTACACCTTC. Its protein is CASGHGEGGYGYTF. This sequence joins TRBV12-5 and TRBJ1-2; no definite D call. The germline CDR1 and CDR2 sequences are LGHNT and FRNRAP. This CDR3 has 14 amino acids. V lost 5 bases and J 5 bases, leaving 15 bases between the germline ends.

The CDR3, as DNA: TGTGCCAGCAGCTTAGACGGTCTTAGCGGGAGCTCCTACAATGAGCAGTTCTTC. It is translated as CASSLDGLSGSSYNEQFF. This chain uses TRBV7-2 with TRBJ2-1; 9 nucleotides align to TRBD2. Germline V gene lookup returns CDR1 SGHTA and CDR2 FQGNSA. Germline trimming cut 1 base from V and 0 bases from J; bases unmatched to any gene: 7. The CDR3 runs to 18 residues.

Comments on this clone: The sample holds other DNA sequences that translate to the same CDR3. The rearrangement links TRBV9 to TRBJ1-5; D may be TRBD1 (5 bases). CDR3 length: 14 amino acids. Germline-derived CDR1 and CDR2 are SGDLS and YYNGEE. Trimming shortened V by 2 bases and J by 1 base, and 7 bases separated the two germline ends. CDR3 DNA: TGTGCCAGCAGCGTTGGGGGGAGCAATCAGCCCCAGCATTTT. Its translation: CASSVGGSNQPQHF.

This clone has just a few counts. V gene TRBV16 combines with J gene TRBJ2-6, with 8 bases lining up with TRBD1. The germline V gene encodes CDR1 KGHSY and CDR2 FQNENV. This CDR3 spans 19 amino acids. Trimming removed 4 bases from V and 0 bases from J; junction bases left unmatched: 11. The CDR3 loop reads CASSLLWTGTSSGANVLTF. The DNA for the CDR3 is TGTGCCAGCAGCCTTCTTTGGACAGGGACGTCCTCTGGGGCCAACGTCCTGACTTTC.